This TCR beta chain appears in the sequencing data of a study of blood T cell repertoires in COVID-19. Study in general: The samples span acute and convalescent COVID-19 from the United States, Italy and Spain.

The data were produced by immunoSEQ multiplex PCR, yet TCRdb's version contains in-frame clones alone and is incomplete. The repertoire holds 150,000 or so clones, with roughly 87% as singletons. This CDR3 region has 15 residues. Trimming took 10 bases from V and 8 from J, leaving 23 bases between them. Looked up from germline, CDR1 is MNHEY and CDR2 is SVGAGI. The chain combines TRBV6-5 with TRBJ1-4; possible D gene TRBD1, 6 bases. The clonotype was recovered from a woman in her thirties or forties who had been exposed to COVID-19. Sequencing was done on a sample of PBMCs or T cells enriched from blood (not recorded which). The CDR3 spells CATTAQGPADEKLFF. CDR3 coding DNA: TGTGCCACCACGGCACAGGGCCCGGCCGACGAAAAACTGTTTTTT.